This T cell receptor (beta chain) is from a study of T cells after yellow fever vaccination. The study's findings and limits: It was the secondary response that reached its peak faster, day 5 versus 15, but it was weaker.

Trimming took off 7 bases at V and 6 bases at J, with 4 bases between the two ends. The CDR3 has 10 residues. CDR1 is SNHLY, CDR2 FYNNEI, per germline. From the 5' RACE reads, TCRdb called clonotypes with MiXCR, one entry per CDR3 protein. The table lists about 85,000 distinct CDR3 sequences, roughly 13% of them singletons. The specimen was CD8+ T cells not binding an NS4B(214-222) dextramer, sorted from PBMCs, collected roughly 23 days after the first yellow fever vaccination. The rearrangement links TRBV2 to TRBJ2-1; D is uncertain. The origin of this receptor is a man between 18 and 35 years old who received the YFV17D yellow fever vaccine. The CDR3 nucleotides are TGTGCCAGCATTGGCAATGAGCAGTTCTTC. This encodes CASIGNEQFF. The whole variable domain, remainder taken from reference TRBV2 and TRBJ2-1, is EPEVTQTPSHQVTQMGQEVILRCVPISNHLYFYWYRQILGQKVEFLVSFYNNEISEKSEIFDDQFSVERPDGSNFTLKIRSTKLEDSAMYFCASIGNEQFFGPGTRLTVL.